Listed below are T cell receptor beta chains from one sample, sequenced in a study of T cells in Graves' hyperthyroidism and ophthalmopathy. TCRdb re-called the multiplex PCR reads with MiXCR, one entry per CDR3 protein. The repertoire includes hundreds of thousands of distinct CDR3 sequences, less than 25% of them detected once, and about 53% sits in the top ten. What was sequenced was blood. The receptors originated from a woman aged 70 to 79 with Graves' ophthalmopathy. Each CDR3 is given with its conserved first and last residue. The D gene is left open where the match is weak. Not every row has a clone size; where given, it reads once, few, many or a size class.

J	size	D	V	CDR3	DNA
TRBJ2-7	NA	NA	TRBV5-5	CASSLVSGGYEQYF	TGTGCCAGCAGCTTGGTTTCTGGGGGCTACGAGCAGTACTTC
TRBJ2-7	NA	NA	TRBV20-1	CSAPRRWNEQYF	TGCAGTGCCCCGCGCCGGTGGAATGAGCAGTACTTC
TRBJ2-5	few	NA	TRBV7-9	CASSLSRQQETQYF	TGTGCCAGCAGCTTATCGAGACAGCAAGAGACCCAGTACTTC
TRBJ1-1	NA	TRBD1	TRBV28	CASSLRQGGTKAFF	TGTGCCAGCAGTTTAAGGCAGGGGGGAACTAAAGCTTTCTTT
TRBJ2-4	NA	NA	TRBV7-9	CASSLDEIQYF	TGTGCCAGCAGCTTGGACGAAATTCAGTACTTC
TRBJ2-2	many	TRBD1	TRBV7-2	CASSRTGGESTGELFF	TGTGCCAGCAGCCGGACAGGGGGCGAGAGCACCGGGGAGCTGTTTTTT
TRBJ1-6	many	NA	TRBV27	CASGSIALLNSPLHF	TGTGCCAGCGGCTCGATAGCCCTTCTTAATTCACCCCTCCACTTT
TRBJ1-1	few	TRBD1	TRBV13	CASSSSPGTAPNTEAFF	TGTGCCAGCAGCTCAAGTCCCGGGACAGCGCCGAACACTGAAGCTTTCTTT
TRBJ2-2	few	TRBD1	TRBV5-1	CASSSTGTGRTGELFF	TGCGCCAGCAGCTCTACCGGGACAGGGAGAACCGGGGAGCTGTTTTTT
TRBJ2-3	NA	NA	TRBV20-1	CSAAPGSTDTQYF	TGCAGTGCGGCACCGGGTAGCACAGATACGCAGTATTTT
TRBJ2-1	NA	NA	TRBV6-2/TRBV6-3	CASSHRRRSYNEQFF	TGTGCCAGCAGCCACCGACGGAGATCCTACAATGAGCAGTTCTTC
TRBJ2-1	NA	TRBD2	TRBV27	CASSFSARPGSGRGRNNEQFF	TGTGCCAGCAGTTTTTCCGCCCGACCCGGCAGCGGGAGGGGACGTAACAATGAGCAGTTCTTC
TRBJ2-5	many	NA	TRBV30	CAWSVQGGRTQYF	TGTGCCTGGAGTGTACAGGGTGGACGGACCCAGTACTTC
TRBJ1-4	NA	TRBD1	TRBV6-1	CASRMDRGNEKLFF	TGTGCCAGCAGAATGGACAGGGGGAATGAAAAACTGTTTTTT
TRBJ2-5	few	TRBD2	TRBV20-1	CSASGLAGVETQYF	TGCAGTGCCAGCGGGCTAGCGGGAGTAGAGACCCAGTACTTC
TRBJ2-5	NA	NA	TRBV18	CASSPFGQGQVETQYF	TGTGCCAGCTCACCCTTCGGGCAGGGTCAAGTCGAGACCCAGTACTTC
TRBJ2-1	few	NA	TRBV6-1	CATAARAGSYNEQFF	TGTGCCACCGCCGCCCGGGCGGGTTCCTACAATGAGCAGTTCTTC
TRBJ1-2	few	NA	TRBV10-3	CAISESGTSYGYTF	TGTGCCATCAGTGAGTCGGGGACTTCCTATGGCTACACCTTC
TRBJ2-3	many	NA	TRBV12-3/TRBV12-4	CASSFEQRRTDTQYF	TGTGCCAGCAGTTTTGAACAGAGACGCACAGATACGCAGTATTTT
TRBJ2-7	few	NA	TRBV20-1	CSARADKPYEQYF	TGCAGTGCTAGAGCTGACAAACCCTACGAGCAGTACTTC
TRBJ2-3	few	TRBD1	TRBV7-3	CASSSTGTGNTQYF	TGTGCCAGCAGCTCGACCGGGACAGGCAACACGCAGTATTTT
TRBJ1-4	NA	NA	TRBV7-2	CASSLGGDVFF	TGTGCCAGCAGCTTGGGGGGCGATGTGTTTTTT
TRBJ2-5	NA	NA	TRBV10-3	CAISESGSSGETQYF	TGTGCCATCAGTGAGTCTGGGTCCAGCGGAGAGACCCAGTACTTC
TRBJ2-1	NA	NA	TRBV3-1	CASSRRLDQQFF	TGTGCCAGCAGCCGCCGACTAGACCAGCAGTTCTTC
TRBJ1-4	NA	TRBD1	TRBV5-1	CASSYGQGGDEKLFF	TGCGCCAGCAGCTACGGACAGGGAGGGGATGAAAAACTGTTTTTT
TRBJ2-1	few	TRBD2	TRBV5-1	CASSLPGLAGGLNEQFF	TGCGCCAGCAGCTTACCGGGACTAGCGGGAGGCCTCAATGAGCAGTTCTTC
TRBJ2-1	many	NA	TRBV14	CASTQGGAGGNEQFF	TGTGCCAGCACCCAGGGGGGGGCCGGGGGCAATGAGCAGTTCTTC
TRBJ1-4	NA	NA	TRBV28	CASSLGSSPRGNEKLFF	TGTGCCAGCAGTTTAGGGTCCAGTCCCAGGGGTAATGAAAAACTGTTTTTT
TRBJ1-1	many	NA	TRBV15	CATSRRIPHTEAFF	TGTGCCACCAGCAGAAGAATACCCCACACTGAAGCTTTCTTT
TRBJ1-1	NA	TRBD1	TRBV2	CASSVQGVLNIEAFF	TGTGCCAGCAGTGTTCAGGGGGTTTTGAACATTGAAGCTTTCTTT
TRBJ1-1	NA	NA	TRBV9	CASSGATSEAFF	TGTGCCAGCAGCGGGGCAACTTCTGAAGCTTTCTTT
TRBJ2-2	NA	TRBD2	TRBV14	CASSQDAGAPNTGELFF	TGTGCCAGCAGCCAAGACGCGGGAGCCCCGAACACCGGGGAGCTGTTTTTT
TRBJ2-1	many	TRBD2	TRBV7-2	CASSLLAGGHNEQFF	TGTGCCAGCAGCTTACTAGCGGGAGGCCACAATGAGCAGTTCTTC
TRBJ1-4	NA	TRBD1	TRBV10-1	CASSESTGGHEKLFF	TGCGCCAGCAGTGAGTCGACAGGGGGCCATGAAAAACTGTTTTTT
TRBJ2-7	once	TRBD2	TRBV11-2	CASSQDLVGLADYEQYF	TGTGCCAGCAGCCAAGATCTTGTAGGACTAGCTGATTACGAGCAGTACTTC
TRBJ1-3	NA	NA	TRBV7-6	CASSSSRGGSGNTIYF	TGTGCCAGCAGCTCCAGTCGGGGGGGCTCTGGAAACACCATATATTTT
TRBJ2-3	NA	TRBD2	TRBV3-1	CASSPSGSMVDTQYF	TGTGCCAGCAGCCCTAGCGGGAGTATGGTAGATACGCAGTATTTT
TRBJ2-7	NA	NA	TRBV6-2/TRBV6-3	CASITGFGYEQYF	TGTGCCAGCATCACGGGGTTTGGCTACGAGCAGTACTTC